The clone carrying this T cell receptor beta chain was counted between two and nine times. These data are taken from a study of T cells in Graves' hyperthyroidism and ophthalmopathy. RNA transcripts yielded amplified TCR beta CDR3 regions. First-round RT-PCR targeting the TCR CDR3 was performed with the HTBI primer set. Using its own MiXCR run on the multiplex PCR reads, TCRdb lists one record per CDR3 protein. The sample has a few hundred thousand distinct CDR3 sequences, 18% seen once. The source of the PBMCs was over 8.5 ml of fresh peripheral blood. Source material: blood. This receptor was obtained from a man aged 18 to 30 with Graves' ophthalmopathy.

The CDR3 DNA is TGTGCCAGCAGTGTTTCGGGACAGGCATACTACGAGCAGTACTTC. Encoded protein: CASSVSGQAYYEQYF. The chain employs TRBV6-1 and TRBJ2-7; 8 nucleotides agree with TRBD1. CDR3 size: 15 residues. The J segment lost 3 bases and the V segment lost 4 bases, leaving 8 bases of the junction unmatched. The V gene's germline CDR1 is MNHNS and CDR2 SASEGT.